The 30 T cell receptor beta chains below were found in one sample sequenced in a study of blood T cell repertoires in COVID-19. Produced via immunoSEQ multiplex PCR; TCRdb's table is partial and in-frame only. Among 170,000 or so clones listed, 85% to 95% were seen once. What was sequenced was peripheral blood. The source is a man aged 50 or older with acute or convalescent COVID-19.

This chain joins TRBV30 and TRBJ2-1; 7 bases match TRBD2. V shed 1 base, J shed 10 bases, and the junction held 7 bases outside the gene matches. In germline, CDR1 is GTSNPN, CDR2 SVGIG (reference sequence). This CDR3 is built from 13 residues. The CDR3 DNA sequence: TGTGCCTGGAGTGGCGGGACTAACGAGGAGCAGTTCTTC. This gives the protein CAWSGGTNEEQFF. Combining the CDR3 with reference TRBV30 and TRBJ2-1 gives the whole variable domain SQTIHQWPATLVQPVGSPLSLECTVEGTSNPNLYWYRQAAGRGLQLLFYSVGIGQISSEVPQNLSASRPQDRQFILSSKKLLLSDSGFYLCAWSGGTNEEQFFGPGTRLTVL.

The V call is TRBV2, the J call TRBJ1-2; 8 bases agree with TRBD1. The CDR3 extends over 14 amino acids. V shed 6 bases and J 4 bases; nucleotides not matched to a gene: 7. Per germline, CDR1 SNHLY and CDR2 FYNNEI. CDR3 nucleotides: TGTGCCAGCAGCGCCGACAGGGGAAGCTATGGCTACACCTTC. As protein: CASSADRGSYGYTF.

This chain connects TRBV5-5 to TRBJ1-1; 9 bases match TRBD1. This CDR3 has 14 amino acids. CDR1 is SGHKS, CDR2 YYEKEE, per germline (reference sequence). The junction had 4 bases not matched to a gene; V was cut back by 0 bases and J by 7 bases. CDR3 amino acids: CASSLALDRGEAFF. The CDR3 DNA reads TGTGCCAGCAGCTTGGCCCTGGACAGGGGTGAAGCTTTCTTT. The full variable domain, rest sourced from reference TRBV5-5 and TRBJ1-1, is DAGVTQSPTHLIKTRGQQVTLRCSPISGHKSVSWYQQVLGQGPQFIFQYYEKEERGRGNFPDRFSARQFPNYSSELNVNALLLGDSALYLCASSLALDRGEAFFGQGTRLTVV.

This clone has a handful of counts. This chain's CDR3 is CASRPTSGGYSYNEQFF. CDR3 DNA: TGTGCCAGCAGGCCGACTAGCGGGGGCTACTCCTACAATGAGCAGTTCTTC. V usage is TRBV7-2 and J usage is TRBJ2-1; 12 bases fit TRBD2. The CDR3 sequence is 17 residues long. Germline trimming cut 6 bases from V and 0 bases from J; bases unmatched to any gene: 6. The germline V gene has CDR1 SGHTA and CDR2 FQGNSA.

The rearrangement joins TRBV7-9 to TRBJ1-3; D ambiguous. This CDR3 contains 17 residues. The germline V gene encodes CDR1 SEHNR and CDR2 FQNEAQ (reference sequence). Trimming removed 5 bases from V and 1 base from J, with 18 bases in between. The DNA for the CDR3 is TGTGCCAGCAGCCACCAATCCCGAGTAGTATCTGGAAACACCATATATTTT. Its translation: CASSHQSRVVSGNTIYF. Supplemented by reference TRBV7-9 and TRBJ1-3, the full variable domain reads DTGVSQNPRHKITKRGQNVTFRCDPISEHNRLYWYRQTLGQGPEFLTYFQNEAQLEKSRLLSDRFSAERPKGSFSTLEIQRTEQGDSAMYLCASSHQSRVVSGNTIYFGEGSWLTVV.

The V and J genes are TRBV9 and TRBJ1-5, with 8 nucleotides matching TRBD1. This CDR3 spans 15 amino acids. The V and J ends lost 8 bases and 2 bases, in that order; junction bases with no gene match: 9. CDR1 is SGDLS and CDR2 is YYNGEE in the germline V gene. CDR3 coding DNA: TGTGCCAGATATCCGGGACAGGTGGGCAATCAGCCCCAGCATTTT. It codes for CARYPGQVGNQPQHF. The entire variable domain, with the rest obtained from reference TRBV9 and TRBJ1-5, is as follows: DSGVTQTPKHLITATGQRVTLRCSPRSGDLSVYWYQQSLDQGLQFLIQYYNGEERAKGNILERFSAQQFPDLHSELNLSSLELGDSALYFCARYPGQVGNQPQHFGDGTRLSIL.

This chain uses TRBV11-2 with TRBJ2-3, with 10 bases matching TRBD1. Per the germline V gene, CDR1 is SGHAT and CDR2 is FQNNGV. This CDR3 region has 16 residues. The V and J ends lost 3 bases and 4 bases, in that order; junction bases with no gene match: 7. CDR3 nucleotides: TGTGCCAGCAGCTTCTCGACAGGGACAGGGGCAGATACGCAGTATTTT. It translates to CASSFSTGTGADTQYF.

This clone was counted between two and nine times. The CDR3 here is CASSKGLASANTGELFF. The CDR3 DNA is TGTGCCAGCAGCAAGGGGCTAGCGTCAGCAAACACCGGGGAGCTGTTTTTT. The rearrangement links TRBV11-3 to TRBJ2-2; TRBD2 is a possible D gene (6 bases). The V gene's germline CDR1 is SGHNT and CDR2 YENEEA. This CDR3 has 17 amino acids. The V end lost 5 bases, the J end lost 2 bases, and 18 bases lay between the germline ends.

V is TRBV19 and J is TRBJ2-6, with D hard to call. The germline gives CDR1 LNHDA, CDR2 SQIVND (reference sequence). The CDR3 is 16 amino acids. V lost 4 bases and J lost 0, with 10 bases in between. CDR3: CASSTRLPSGANVLTF. For the CDR3, the DNA is TGTGCCAGTAGTACCCGACTCCCCTCTGGGGCCAACGTCCTGACTTTC.

A note on this clone: Germline is not matched at one junction end, which may reflect a read error. J is TRBJ2-1 and V is TRBV29-1; 8 bases are a match to TRBD1. The germline V gene has CDR1 SQVTM and CDR2 ANQGSEA. The CDR3 extends over 15 amino acids. CDR3 DNA: TGCAGCGTGGAAGGGACAGGTGGGTCCTACAATGAGCAGTTCTTC. Its translation is CSVEGTGGSYNEQFF.

A few counts support this clone. CDR3 nucleotide sequence: TGCAGCGTCCAAACCGGGACAGGGAGTCAGCCCCAGCATTTT. As protein: CSVQTGTGSQPQHF. The chain couples TRBV29-1 to TRBJ1-5, with 9 bases lining up with TRBD1. The germline V gene has CDR1 SQVTM and CDR2 ANQGSEA. The CDR3 is 14 residues long. J lost 6 bases, V lost 6 bases, and 9 bases had no gene match.

This clone has more than one count but fewer than ten. The chain couples TRBV27 to TRBJ1-6, with D perhaps matching TRBD1 (5 bases). Trimming stripped 3 bases from V and 9 bases from J, with 12 bases between. This CDR3 region has 14 residues. Germline values: CDR1 MNHEY, CDR2 SMNVEV (reference sequence). CDR3 protein: CASSFRDSGSPLHF. CDR3 DNA: TGTGCCAGCAGTTTCAGGGATTCAGGTTCACCCCTCCACTTT.

The gene calls are TRBV4-2 and TRBJ1-5, with TRBD1 matching over 8 bases. Germline assignment: CDR1 LGHNA and CDR2 YNFKEQ. V was pared by 0 bases and J by 4 bases, with 5 bases of the junction left unmatched. The CDR3 consists of 16 residues. DNA of the CDR3: TGTGCCAGCAGCCAAGAAGGAAGACAGGGGAATCAGCCCCAGCATTTT. Translation: CASSQEGRQGNQPQHF.

V gene TRBV18 combines with J gene TRBJ2-2; perhaps TRBD2 as D (6 bases). Trimming shortened V by 3 bases and J by 0 bases, and 11 bases separated the two germline ends. The CDR3 length is 16 residues. The germline gives CDR1 KGHSH, CDR2 LQKENI. The CDR3 DNA reads as TGTGCCAGCTCACCTCGGGAGAAAACGAACACCGGGGAGCTGTTTTTT. This codes for CASSPREKTNTGELFF.

The chain employs TRBV6-2 or TRBV6-3 and TRBJ1-1, with D perhaps TRBD1 (5 bases). Between the trimmed V and J ends, which lost 2 bases and 4 bases, there was a span of 11 bases. Germline V gives CDR1 MNHEY, CDR2 SVGEGT. This CDR3 contains 14 residues. The CDR3 bases are TGTGCCAGCAGTTACGGGGGGTTGGGCACTGAAGCTTTCTTT. Protein product: CASSYGGLGTEAFF.

The J gene is TRBJ1-5, the V gene TRBV5-4; no clear D gene. The germline gives CDR1 SGHNT, CDR2 YYREEE (reference sequence). CDR3 length: 14 residues. Trimming took 4 bases from V and 0 from J, leaving 8 bases between them. CDR3 sequence reads: CASSRQGSNQPQHF. The CDR3 coding sequence is TGTGCCAGCAGCAGACAAGGTAGCAATCAGCCCCAGCATTTT.

This chain joins TRBV19 and TRBJ2-1, with 9 bases aligning to TRBD2. The length of the CDR3 is 15 residues. Germline values: CDR1 LNHDA, CDR2 SQIVND (reference sequence). V trimming: 5 bases; J trimming: 4 bases; junction bases outside the gene matches: 6. The CDR3 loop reads CASSSIAGAYNEQFF. CDR3 in DNA: TGTGCCAGTAGTTCAATAGCGGGGGCATACAATGAGCAGTTCTTC.

The CDR3 nucleotides are TGTGCCAGCAGATCGTCGGGGGGAGGCTACGAGCAGTACTTC. The encoded protein is CASRSSGGGYEQYF. The chain has TRBV6-6 and TRBJ2-7; TRBD2 agrees at 7 bases. This CDR3 has 14 residues. Unmatched junction bases numbered 8, after V lost 6 bases and J lost 3 bases. Germline V lookup: CDR1 MNHNY, CDR2 SVGAGI (reference sequence).

J is TRBJ2-3 and V is TRBV7-2; 7 nucleotides align to TRBD1. The ends lost 5 bases at V and 0 bases at J; junction bases unmatched: 8. The length of the CDR3 is 16 residues. Germline V gene data show CDR1 as SGHTA and CDR2 as FQGNSA. The CDR3 DNA reads as TGTGCCAGCAGCAAGCAGACAGGGTTTAGCACAGATACGCAGTATTTT. Protein product: CASSKQTGFSTDTQYF.

V is TRBV5-1 and J is TRBJ2-5; 12 nucleotides match TRBD2. V shed 0 bases and J 4 bases; nucleotides not matched to a gene: 13. Germline V gives CDR1 SGHRS, CDR2 YFSETQ. This CDR3 spans 19 amino acids. The CDR3, as DNA: TGCGCCAGCAGCTTGGCCGTTACTAGCGGGAGGCTCGGGGGAGAGACCCAGTACTTC. Encoded protein: CASSLAVTSGRLGGETQYF.

V is TRBV28 and J is TRBJ2-3; 12 nucleotides agree with TRBD2. CDR3 length: 16 amino acids. Trimming cost V 5 bases and J 5 bases; bases outside gene matches: 8. CDR1 MDHEN and CDR2 SYDVKM come from the germline V gene. The CDR3 loop reads CASSQTSGSGGDTQYF. The CDR3 DNA is TGTGCCAGCAGTCAGACTAGCGGGAGTGGTGGAGATACGCAGTATTTT.

The CDR3 is CATAGDLETQYF. CDR3 nucleotides: TGTGCCACCGCCGGGGATCTAGAGACCCAGTACTTC. This chain joins TRBV24-1 and TRBJ2-5, with D possibly TRBD2 on 5 matching bases. The CDR3 runs 12 residues. The germline V gene encodes CDR1 KGHDR and CDR2 SFDVKD. Between the trimmed V and J ends, which lost 9 bases and 4 bases, there was a span of 11 bases.

In this sample, this clone turned up once. V and J are TRBV2 and TRBJ2-2; 8 nucleotides align to TRBD2. The CDR3 runs to 14 residues. V was clipped by 6 bases and J by 5 bases; unmatched bases: 5. The germline gives CDR1 SNHLY, CDR2 FYNNEI. The CDR3 here is CASRRTSSTGELFF. The CDR3 DNA reads TGTGCCAGCAGAAGGACTAGCTCGACCGGGGAGCTGTTTTTT.

The rearrangement joins TRBV18 to TRBJ2-7; 16 bases are shared with TRBD2. The CDR3 is made up of 19 amino acids. Germline CDR1 is KGHSH and CDR2 is LQKENI. Trimming took 1 base from V and 0 from J; bases not matched to a gene: 6. CDR3 sequence (DNA): TGTGCCAGCTCACCACTTCCCGGGACTAGCGGGGGGGACTCCTACGAGCAGTACGTC. This translates into CASSPLPGTSGGDSYEQYV.

This chain links TRBV7-2 with TRBJ1-2; D is unclear. The CDR3 runs to 13 residues. Per the germline V gene, CDR1 is SGHTA and CDR2 is FQGNSA. Between the trimmed V and J ends, which lost 3 bases and 2 bases, there was a span of 7 bases. The CDR3 loop reads CASSFLGNYGYTF. The CDR3, as DNA: TGTGCCAGCAGCTTCCTGGGCAACTATGGCTACACCTTC.

This clone was observed a handful of times. This chain uses TRBV27 with TRBJ2-2, with a tentative D call TRBD2 (6 bases). Trimming left V 6 bases short and J 3 bases short, with 11 bases between. The CDR3 extends over 14 amino acids. Looked up from germline, CDR1 is MNHEY and CDR2 is SMNVEV (reference sequence). The CDR3 protein is CASSLWGDTGELFF. CDR3 nucleotide sequence: TGTGCCAGCAGCCTATGGGGGGACACCGGGGAGCTGTTTTTT.

The V and J genes are TRBV12-3 or TRBV12-4 and TRBJ2-3; weak D call: TRBD2 (6 bases). V was clipped by 7 bases and J by 6 bases, with 14 bases between them. The CDR3 covers 13 residues. The CDR3 bases are TGTGCCAGCACCCCTCTAGCGCGGGATACGCAGTATTTT. Protein product: CASTPLARDTQYF.

The chain is built from TRBV7-8 and TRBJ1-1; possible D gene TRBD1, 5 bases. V shed 5 bases and J shed 5 bases, with 12 bases lying between them. Germline values: CDR1 SGHVS, CDR2 FQNEAQ. This CDR3 has 13 residues. CDR3 region: CASSLLGGTEAFF. For the CDR3, the DNA is TGTGCCAGCAGCCTGCTGGGGGGGACTGAAGCTTTCTTT.

CDR3 region: CASSFSQGGGQPQHF. Written as DNA, the CDR3 is TGTGCCAGCAGTTTTTCTCAGGGAGGCGGGCAGCCCCAGCATTTT. V is TRBV6-2 or TRBV6-3 and J is TRBJ1-5, with D perhaps TRBD1 (5 bases). This CDR3 comprises 15 residues. Deletions cut 4 bases from V and 7 bases from J, with 17 bases between. Germline V CDR1 and CDR2: MNHEY, SVGEGT.

V is TRBV27 and J is TRBJ2-5, with 9 bases identical to TRBD2. Germline CDR1 reads MNHEY; CDR2 reads SMNVEV (reference sequence). This CDR3 is built from 15 residues. Germline trimming cut 5 bases from V and 5 bases from J; bases unmatched to any gene: 9. The CDR3 DNA follows: TGTGCCAGCAGTGGGTTAGCGGGAGTAGCGGAGACCCAGTACTTC. This encodes CASSGLAGVAETQYF.